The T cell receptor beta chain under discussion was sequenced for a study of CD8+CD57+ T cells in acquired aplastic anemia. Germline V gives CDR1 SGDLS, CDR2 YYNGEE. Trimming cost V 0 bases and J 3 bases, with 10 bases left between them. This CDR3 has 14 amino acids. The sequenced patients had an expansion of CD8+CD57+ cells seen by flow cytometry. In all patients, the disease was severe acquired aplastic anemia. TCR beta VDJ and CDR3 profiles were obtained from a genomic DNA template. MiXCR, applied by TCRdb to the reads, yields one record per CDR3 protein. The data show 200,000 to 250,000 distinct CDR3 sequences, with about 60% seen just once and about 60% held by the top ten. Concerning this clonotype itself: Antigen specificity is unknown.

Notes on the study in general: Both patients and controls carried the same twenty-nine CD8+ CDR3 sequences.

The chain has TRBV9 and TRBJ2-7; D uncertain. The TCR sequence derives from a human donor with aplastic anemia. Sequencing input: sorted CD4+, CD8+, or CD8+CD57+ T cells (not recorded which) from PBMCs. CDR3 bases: TGTGCCAGCAGCGTAGAGGGTGCTAACTACGAGCAGTACTTC. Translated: CASSVEGANYEQYF. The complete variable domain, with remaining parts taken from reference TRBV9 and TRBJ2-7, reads DSGVTQTPKHLITATGQRVTLRCSPRSGDLSVYWYQQSLDQGLQFLIQYYNGEERAKGNILERFSAQQFPDLHSELNLSSLELGDSALYFCASSVEGANYEQYFGPGTRLTVT.